The 32 T cell receptor beta chains below all came from one sample that was sequenced in a study of control samples from healthy donors and cancer patients. TCRdb's table, derived via immunoSEQ multiplex PCR, lists solely in-frame clones and lacks some. Seen here are 65,000 to 95,000 clones, 70% to 90% observed once, and the top ten hold roughly 7%. Sequencing was done on a sample of blood. The receptor source for this set is a middle-aged man in good health.

This clone was recorded only once. The J gene is TRBJ2-5, the V gene TRBV7-2; D is possibly TRBD1 (5 bases). From germline, CDR1 is SGHTA and CDR2 FQGNSA. Trimming pared 1 base from V and 5 bases from J, leaving 14 bases between. This CDR3 region has 15 residues. The CDR3 DNA reads as TGTGCCAGCAGCTTAGACGGCAGGGTGATCGAGACCCAGTACTTC. This translates into CASSLDGRVIETQYF.

A single count supports this clone. This chain uses TRBV5-1 with TRBJ1-5, with D hard to call. From germline, CDR1 is SGHRS and CDR2 YFSETQ. The CDR3 loop spans 13 amino acids. The germline V and J ends were trimmed by 2 bases and 5 bases, with 8 bases remaining between them. In nucleotides, the CDR3 is TGCGCCAGCAGCTTTGGACCCGATCAGCCCCAGCATTTT. It yields the protein CASSFGPDQPQHF.

The chain carries TRBV6-6 and TRBJ1-4; TRBD1 is a possible D gene (5 bases). Germline V gene data show CDR1 as MNHNY and CDR2 as SVGAGI (reference sequence). CDR3 length equals 15 residues. V was pared by 4 bases and J by 0 bases, with 9 bases between. The chain's CDR3 is CASSSQGATNEKLFF. The CDR3 DNA follows: TGTGCCAGCAGTTCTCAGGGTGCAACTAATGAAAAACTGTTTTTT.

The chain joins TRBV7-2 to TRBJ1-1, with D maybe TRBD1 (5 bases). Germline V gene data show CDR1 as SGHTA and CDR2 as FQGNSA. This CDR3 has 14 residues. Trimming removed 5 bases from V and 4 bases from J, with 14 bases in between. The CDR3 is CASSPPGQSTEAFF. Here the CDR3 DNA reads TGTGCCAGCAGCCCTCCGGGGCAAAGCACTGAAGCTTTCTTT. Drawing the rest from reference TRBV7-2 and TRBJ1-1, the complete variable domain is GAGVSQSPSNKVTEKGKDVELRCDPISGHTALYWYRQSLGQGLEFLIYFQGNSAPDKSGLPSDRFSAERTGGSVSTLTIQRTQQEDSAVYLCASSPPGQSTEAFFGQGTRLTVV.

The J gene is TRBJ2-6, the V gene TRBV6-2 or TRBV6-3; D uncertain. Between the trimmed V and J ends, which lost 2 bases and 0 bases, there was a span of 2 bases. CDR1 and CDR2 (germline): MNHEY, SVGEGT. This CDR3 spans 14 amino acids. CDR3 nucleotides: TGTGCCAGCAGTTACAACTCTGGGGCCAACGTCCTGACTTTC. It yields the protein CASSYNSGANVLTF.

The V and J genes are TRBV5-4 and TRBJ1-6; no clear D. The V end was cut by 2 bases, the J end by 0 bases, with 9 bases between. CDR3 length equals 16 residues. Per germline, CDR1 SGHNT and CDR2 YYREEE (reference sequence). The CDR3, as DNA: TGTGCCAGCAGCTTCACCAGGAGCTCCTATAATTCACCCCTCCACTTT. This translates into CASSFTRSSYNSPLHF.

The chain recombines TRBV7-8 with TRBJ2-1; 7 bases fit TRBD2. CDR1 is SGHVS and CDR2 is FQNEAQ in the germline V gene. Trimming at V came to 5 bases and at J to 9 bases, leaving 7 bases not matched to a gene. The length of the CDR3 is 13 residues. The CDR3, as DNA: TGTGCCAGCAGCGGGAGACTAGCCGGTGAGCAGTTCTTC. This translates into CASSGRLAGEQFF.

CDR3 region: CAISESSSQRGSRGFGAYEQYF. Here the CDR3 DNA reads TGTGCCATCAGTGAGTCGAGTTCTCAGCGGGGTAGCAGGGGTTTCGGAGCCTACGAGCAGTACTTC. This sequence joins TRBV10-3 and TRBJ2-7, with D possibly matching TRBD2 (7 bases). Germline lookup yields CDR1 ENHRY and CDR2 SYGVKD. The ends were cut back, 0 bases at V and 2 bases at J, with 32 bases in the middle. This CDR3 contains 22 residues.

V and J are TRBV5-4 and TRBJ1-5; 9 bases are a match to TRBD1. Germline V gene data show CDR1 as SGHNT and CDR2 as YYREEE (reference sequence). V was clipped by 4 bases and J by 6 bases; unmatched bases: 5. The CDR3 has 14 residues. CDR3 in amino acids: CASSRDRESQPQHF. CDR3 coding DNA: TGTGCCAGCAGCCGGGACAGGGAGTCTCAGCCCCAGCATTTT.

V usage is TRBV7-2 and J usage is TRBJ2-7, with D perhaps TRBD1 (6 bases). The germline V gene encodes CDR1 SGHTA and CDR2 FQGNSA. The germline V and J ends were trimmed by 3 bases and 3 bases, with 9 bases remaining between them. The CDR3 totals 13 residues. This CDR3 reads CASSLQGHYEQYF. The CDR3 DNA follows: TGTGCCAGCAGCTTGCAGGGGCACTACGAGCAGTACTTC.

The chain couples TRBV6-2 or TRBV6-3 to TRBJ2-3, with D tentatively TRBD2 (6 bases). Germline V gene data show CDR1 as MNHEY and CDR2 as SVGEGT. The CDR3 extends over 15 amino acids. Trimming cost V 6 bases and J 6 bases, with 19 bases left between them. In DNA, the CDR3 is TGTGCCAGCAGCAATCCTGTGGAGGGAGACGATACGCAGTATTTT. It is translated as CASSNPVEGDDTQYF.

V and J are TRBV6-5 and TRBJ2-7; no clear D gene. Germline lookup yields CDR1 MNHEY and CDR2 SVGAGI. Trimming cost V 3 bases and J 1 base, with 10 bases left between them. This CDR3 has 14 amino acids. The CDR3 nucleotides read TGTGCCAGCAGTTATAGGTGGCGGTCCTACGAGCAGTACTTC. Amino acids: CASSYRWRSYEQYF.

The chain has TRBV7-8 and TRBJ1-2, with 7 bases that match TRBD1. The CDR3 is 14 amino acids. Looked up from germline, CDR1 is SGHVS and CDR2 is FQNEAQ. V gave up 5 bases and J gave up 0 bases; unmatched junction bases: 3. The CDR3 DNA reads TGTGCCAGCAGCCCAGGGGGGGCTAACTATGGCTACACCTTC. Translation: CASSPGGANYGYTF.

The chain joins TRBV4-3 to TRBJ1-5; no clear D gene. Trimming cost V 0 bases and J 4 bases, with 7 bases left between them. The CDR3 runs 14 residues. The germline gives CDR1 LGHNA, CDR2 YSLEER. The CDR3 loop is CASSQDRLNQPQHF. The CDR3 DNA sequence: TGCGCCAGCAGCCAAGACAGGTTAAATCAGCCCCAGCATTTT.

This rearrangement joins TRBV9 to TRBJ1-5; no firm D call. Per germline, CDR1 SGDLS and CDR2 YYNGEE. Between the trimmed V and J ends, which lost 4 bases and 1 base, there was a span of 12 bases. There are 15 residues in the CDR3. The CDR3 DNA follows: TGTGCCAGCAGCTTCCGGGGAGGGAGCAATCAGCCCCAGCATTTT. Translation: CASSFRGGSNQPQHF.

J is TRBJ1-1 and V is TRBV11-3; D remains ambiguous. Germline V gives CDR1 SGHNT, CDR2 YENEEA. CDR3 length: 15 residues. Trimming cost V 5 bases and J 1 base, with 14 bases left between them. The CDR3 reads CASSPRFWRNTEAFF. The CDR3 DNA is TGTGCCAGCAGCCCCCGTTTCTGGAGGAACACTGAAGCTTTCTTT. Looking up the rest from reference TRBV11-3 and TRBJ1-1 gives the full variable domain: EAGVVQSPRYKIIEKKQPVAFWCNPISGHNTLYWYLQNLGQGPELLIRYENEEAVDDSQLPKDRFSAERLKGVDSTLKIQPAELGDSAVYLCASSPRFWRNTEAFFGQGTRLTVV.

The chain couples TRBV19 to TRBJ1-6; 8 nucleotides line up with TRBD1. Germline V gives CDR1 LNHDA, CDR2 SQIVND (reference sequence). The CDR3 extends over 17 amino acids. The V gene end was trimmed by 4 bases and the J gene end by 5 bases; junction bases not matched to a gene: 10. The CDR3 DNA reads as TGTGCCAGTAGTAACTCGACGACAGGGGACCATAATTCACCCCTCCACTTT. Amino acid sequence: CASSNSTTGDHNSPLHF. Combining the CDR3 with reference TRBV19 and TRBJ1-6 gives the whole variable domain DGGITQSPKYLFRKEGQNVTLSCEQNLNHDAMYWYRQDPGQGLRLIYYSQIVNDFQKGDIAEGYSVSREKKESFPLTVTSAQKNPTAFYLCASSNSTTGDHNSPLHFGNGTRLTVT.

The V and J genes are TRBV4-2 and TRBJ1-4; no firm D call. Germline-derived CDR1 and CDR2 are LGHNA and YNFKEQ. V was clipped by 5 bases and J by 0 bases, with 7 bases between them. The CDR3 is 14 amino acids. The CDR3, as DNA: TGTGCCAGCAGCGAGCAGGCAACTAATGAAAAACTGTTTTTT. Amino acid sequence: CASSEQATNEKLFF.

The chain carries TRBV18 and TRBJ2-3; D is uncertain. CDR1 KGHSH and CDR2 LQKENI come from the germline V gene. The CDR3 covers 16 residues. V was cut by 2 bases and J by 1 base, with 13 bases left in between. CDR3: CASSPMSAEGTDTQYF. Written as DNA, the CDR3 is TGTGCCAGCTCACCAATGTCGGCAGAAGGCACAGATACGCAGTATTTT.

The V and J genes are TRBV27 and TRBJ2-1; either TRBD1 or TRBD2 may fit D (6 bases each). The CDR3 runs to 15 residues. Germline V gives CDR1 MNHEY, CDR2 SMNVEV (reference sequence). The V end lost 9 bases, the J end lost 0 bases, and 15 bases lay between the germline ends. This chain's CDR3 is CASAGGASSYNEQFF. The CDR3 DNA reads as TGTGCCAGTGCCGGGGGCGCGAGCTCCTACAATGAGCAGTTCTTC.

The chain combines TRBV18 with TRBJ2-3; the D is unclear. Per germline, CDR1 KGHSH and CDR2 LQKENI. The CDR3 has 13 residues. Trimming removed 1 base at V and 3 bases at J, with 5 bases between. The chain's CDR3 is CASSPQGTDTQYF. CDR3 DNA: TGTGCCAGCTCACCACAAGGTACAGATACGCAGTATTTT. Full variable domain (missing parts from reference TRBV18 and TRBJ2-3): NAGVMQNPRHLVRRRGQEARLRCSPMKGHSHVYWYRQLPEEGLKFMVYLQKENIIDESGMPKERFSAEFPKEGPSILRIQQVVRGDSAAYFCASSPQGTDTQYFGPGTRLTVL.

The CDR3 DNA reads TGCGCCAGCAGCCGTGGACAGGGGAATGGCTACACCTTC. This sequence encodes CASSRGQGNGYTF. The rearrangement links TRBV5-1 to TRBJ1-2, with TRBD1 matching over 9 bases. The V gene end was trimmed by 4 bases and the J gene end by 6 bases; junction bases not matched to a gene: 4. Germline V lookup: CDR1 SGHRS, CDR2 YFSETQ. This CDR3 comprises 13 residues.

This clone appeared once. The chain joins TRBV2 to TRBJ2-2; D unresolved. Looked up from germline, CDR1 is SNHLY and CDR2 is FYNNEI. The CDR3 covers 13 residues. The V end lost 6 bases, the J end lost 6 bases, and 11 bases lay between the germline ends. The CDR3 loop reads CASRREAAGELFF. The CDR3 DNA follows: TGTGCCAGCAGGAGAGAGGCTGCCGGGGAGCTGTTTTTT. The full variable domain, rest sourced from reference TRBV2 and TRBJ2-2, is EPEVTQTPSHQVTQMGQEVILRCVPISNHLYFYWYRQILGQKVEFLVSFYNNEISEKSEIFDDQFSVERPDGSNFTLKIRSTKLEDSAMYFCASRREAAGELFFGEGSRLTVL.

Concerning this clone: Distinct nucleotide sequences in the sample also encode this CDR3. The J gene is TRBJ2-5, the V gene TRBV12-3 or TRBV12-4; D not certain. V lost 6 bases, J lost 3 bases, and 5 bases lay in between. The CDR3 extends over 11 amino acids. The chain's CDR3 is CASSPKETQYF. CDR3 bases: TGTGCCAGCAGCCCTAAAGAGACCCAGTACTTC.

The chain combines TRBV15 with TRBJ2-2; 11 bases are shared with TRBD2. Unmatched junction bases numbered 11, after V lost 0 bases and J lost 11 bases. Germline loops: CDR1 LNHNV, CDR2 YYDKDF (reference sequence). This CDR3 has 17 residues. In DNA, the CDR3 is TGTGCCACCAGCAGAGAAGGTAGCGGGGGGGCCGGCGCAGAGCTGTTTTTT. Translating gives CATSREGSGGAGAELFF.

This clone was seen only once. The chain has TRBV10-1 and TRBJ2-7, with TRBD1 as a possible D gene (6 bases). The V gene's germline CDR1 is WNHNN and CDR2 SYGVQD (reference sequence). Trimming removed 3 bases from V and 4 bases from J, with 25 bases in between. This CDR3 has 18 residues. The DNA for the CDR3 is TGCGCCAGCAGTGATGTCCCTGGAACAGGGAAAAAAGGATACGAGCAGTACTTC. Translation: CASSDVPGTGKKGYEQYF.

J is TRBJ2-5 and V is TRBV9; TRBD2 aligns across 8 bases. This CDR3 is built from 15 residues. The germline CDR1 and CDR2 sequences are SGDLS and YYNGEE. V was clipped by 0 bases and J by 2 bases; unmatched bases: 3. The CDR3 DNA reads TGTGCCAGCAGCGTAGCGGGGGGGCGGCAAGAGACCCAGTACTTC. It is translated as CASSVAGGRQETQYF.

This chain links TRBV5-4 with TRBJ2-7; D might be TRBD2 (6 bases). Germline CDR1 SGHNT, CDR2 YYREEE (reference sequence). Trimming removed 3 bases from V and 3 bases from J, with 10 bases in between. The CDR3 consists of 13 residues. CDR3 coding DNA: TGTGCCAGCAGCTGGCGGGGAAGCTACGAGCAGTACTTC. The encoded protein is CASSWRGSYEQYF.

V gene TRBV4-1 combines with J gene TRBJ2-3, with 9 bases matching TRBD1. V was clipped by 5 bases and J by 1 base; unmatched bases: 7. Germline-derived CDR1 and CDR2 are MGHRA and YSYEKL. This CDR3 contains 16 residues. The CDR3 DNA follows: TGCGCCAGCAGCTACCAGGGGGACAGGGGCACAGATACGCAGTATTTT. Translation: CASSYQGDRGTDTQYF.

The chain has TRBV6-5 and TRBJ2-7; 7 nucleotides align to TRBD1. J lost 5 bases, V lost 2 bases, and 9 bases had no gene match. Germline V gene lookup returns CDR1 MNHEY and CDR2 SVGAGI. CDR3 length: 15 residues. The CDR3 loop is CASSYSGTVWDEQYF. In nucleotides, the CDR3 is TGTGCCAGCAGTTACAGTGGGACAGTTTGGGACGAGCAGTACTTC.

The chain uses TRBV5-1 and TRBJ1-1; D call uncertain. Germline CDR1 reads SGHRS; CDR2 reads YFSETQ. The length of the CDR3 is 16 residues. The ends were cut back, 0 bases at V and 0 bases at J, with 12 bases in the middle. DNA for the CDR3: TGCGCCAGCAGCTTGGAGGCGGCTACTATGAACACTGAAGCTTTCTTT. This translates into CASSLEAATMNTEAFF.

The V call is TRBV12-5, the J call TRBJ2-5, with 12 bases identical to TRBD2. The CDR3 length is 17 residues. In germline, CDR1 is LGHNT, CDR2 FRNRAP. J was trimmed by 4 bases and V by 1 base; bases with no gene match: 7. CDR3 DNA sequence: TGTGCTAGTGGTTTGGCCGAGACTAGCGGGGGCCCAGAGACCCAGTACTTC. Amino acid sequence: CASGLAETSGGPETQYF.